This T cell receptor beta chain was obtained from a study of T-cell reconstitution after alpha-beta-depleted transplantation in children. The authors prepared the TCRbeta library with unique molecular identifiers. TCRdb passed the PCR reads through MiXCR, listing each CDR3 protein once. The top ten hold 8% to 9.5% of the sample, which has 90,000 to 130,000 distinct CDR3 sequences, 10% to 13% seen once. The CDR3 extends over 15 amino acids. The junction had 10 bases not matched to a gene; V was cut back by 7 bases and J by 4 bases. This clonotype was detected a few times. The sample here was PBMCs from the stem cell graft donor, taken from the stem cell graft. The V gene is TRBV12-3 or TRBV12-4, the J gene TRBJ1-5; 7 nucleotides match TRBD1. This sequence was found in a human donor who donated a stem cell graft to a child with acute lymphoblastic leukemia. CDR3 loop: CASTTQGRGNQPQHF. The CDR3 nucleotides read TGTGCCAGCACCACACAGGGGCGAGGGAATCAGCCCCAGCATTTT.